The present entry profiles one T cell receptor (beta chain) with its context. Sequencing used immunoSEQ multiplex PCR; TCRdb keeps in-frame clones, though not all of them. The sample shows around 250,000 clones, approximately 81% of them seen only once. This record belongs to a study of blood T cell repertoires in COVID-19. The V and J ends lost 4 bases and 7 bases, in that order; junction bases with no gene match: 6. The CDR3 is 14 residues long. Per the germline V gene, CDR1 is MGHDK and CDR2 is SYGVNS. Material for sequencing was peripheral blood. The receptor's source is a woman in her late teens or twenties with acute or convalescent COVID-19. V is TRBV25-1 and J is TRBJ2-7; 11 bases line up with TRBD2. The CDR3 coding sequence is TGTGCCAGCAGTGCGACTAGCGGGATGTATGAGCAGTACTTC. Its protein product is CASSATSGMYEQYF.